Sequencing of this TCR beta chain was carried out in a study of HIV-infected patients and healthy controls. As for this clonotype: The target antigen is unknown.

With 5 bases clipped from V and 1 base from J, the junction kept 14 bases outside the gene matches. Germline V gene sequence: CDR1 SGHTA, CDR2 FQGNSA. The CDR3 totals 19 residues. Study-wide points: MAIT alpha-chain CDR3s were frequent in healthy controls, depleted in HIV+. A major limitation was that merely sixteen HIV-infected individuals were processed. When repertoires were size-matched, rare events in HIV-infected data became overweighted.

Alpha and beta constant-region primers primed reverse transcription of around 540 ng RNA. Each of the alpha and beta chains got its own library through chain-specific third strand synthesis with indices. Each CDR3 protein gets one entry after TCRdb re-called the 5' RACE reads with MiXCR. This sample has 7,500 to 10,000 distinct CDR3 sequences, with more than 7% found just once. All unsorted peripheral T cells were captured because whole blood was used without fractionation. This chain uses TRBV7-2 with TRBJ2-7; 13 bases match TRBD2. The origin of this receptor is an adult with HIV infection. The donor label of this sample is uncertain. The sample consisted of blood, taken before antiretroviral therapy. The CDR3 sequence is CASSHNSRGLAGRSYEQYF. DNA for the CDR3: TGTGCCAGCAGCCATAACTCTCGGGGACTAGCGGGGAGGTCCTACGAGCAGTACTTC.